Listed below are T cell receptor beta chains from one sample, sequenced in a study of cytomegalovirus exposure and HLA in healthy donors. The method was immunoSEQ multiplex PCR; TCRdb's version includes in-frame clones alone and lacks a portion of them. The data contain around 220,000 clones, about 80% of them singletons. The sequencing input was PBMCs. These receptors came from a man aged 35 to 55 in good health and CMV-seronegative. CDR3s include the opening cysteine and the closing phenylalanine or tryptophan. The D gene is left open where the match is weak. The listing skips clone size in some rows; elsewhere it reads once, few, many or a size class.

cdr3_aa cdr3_nt d_call j_call v_call clone_size
CSGGGETQYF TGCAGCGGGGGGGGAGAGACCCAGTACTTC TRBD2 TRBJ2-5 TRBV29-1 once
CASSLGRTKIHEQYF TGTGCCAGCAGCTTAGGCAGGACTAAAATCCACGAGCAGTACTTC NA TRBJ2-7 TRBV7-8 NA
CSVEDLAGANYGYTF TGCAGCGTTGAAGATCTAGCAGGGGCAAACTATGGCTACACCTTC NA TRBJ1-2 TRBV29-1 NA
CASSLRSNEKLFF TGTGCCAGCAGCTTGCGGAGTAATGAAAAACTGTTTTTT NA TRBJ1-4 TRBV28 few
CASSGTGGGQPQHF TGTGCCAGCAGTGGGACAGGGGGGGGCCAGCCCCAGCATTTT TRBD1 TRBJ1-5 TRBV6-1 NA
CASSLAGPNYNEQFF TGTGCCAGCAGCTTAGCGGGACCAAACTACAATGAGCAGTTCTTC NA TRBJ2-1 TRBV7-3 NA
CASSLGRAYEQYF TGTGCCAGCAGCTTAGGGAGGGCCTACGAGCAGTACTTC NA TRBJ2-7 TRBV7-9 NA
CASSYASDTGELFF TGCGCCAGCAGCTACGCGTCGGACACCGGGGAGCTGTTTTTT NA TRBJ2-2 TRBV4-3 NA
CASSRGGSSTDTQYF TGTGCCAGCAGCAGGGGGGGGTCCAGCACAGATACGCAGTATTTT NA TRBJ2-3 TRBV7-3 NA
CASSYSPRDRTYEQYF TGTGCCAGCAGTTACTCTCCGAGGGACAGAACCTACGAGCAGTACTTC TRBD1 TRBJ2-7 TRBV6-6 NA
CASSDGVGGSSYEQYF TGTGCCAGCAGTGATGGGGTGGGGGGGAGCTCCTACGAGCAGTACTTC TRBD2 TRBJ2-7 TRBV6-1 once
CASGLGQGVSGYTF TGTGCTAGTGGCCTCGGACAGGGGGTGAGCGGCTACACCTTC TRBD1 TRBJ1-2 TRBV12-5 NA
CASSLGEMGSGQPQHF TGCGCCAGCAGCTTGGGGGAGATGGGGTCGGGTCAGCCCCAGCATTTT NA TRBJ1-5 TRBV5-1 NA
CATSRDRGHRVEAFF TGTGCCACCAGCAGGGACAGGGGGCATAGGGTTGAAGCTTTCTTT TRBD1 TRBJ1-1 TRBV15 NA
CAWGFRGLDDEQYF TGTGCCTGGGGGTTCAGGGGGCTCGACGACGAGCAGTACTTC TRBD1 TRBJ2-7 TRBV30 NA
CASGLVLRGAGALGNEQFF TGTGCTAGTGGTTTGGTCCTTAGGGGGGCGGGAGCATTAGGCAATGAGCAGTTCTTC NA TRBJ2-1 TRBV12-5 NA
CASSQDGGVLSNEQFF TGCGCCAGCAGCCAAGATGGGGGGGTTTTAAGCAATGAGCAGTTCTTC TRBD2 TRBJ2-1 TRBV4-3 NA
CASSLRTPDSSGNTIYF TGTGCCAGTAGTTTACGAACCCCGGACAGCTCTGGAAACACCATATATTTT NA TRBJ1-3 TRBV19 NA
CASSWNRGPGYTF TGTGCCAGCAGCTGGAACAGGGGCCCTGGCTACACCTTC TRBD1 TRBJ1-2 TRBV7-2 NA
CASSFAGSGANVLTF TGTGCCAGCAGCTTCGCAGGCTCTGGGGCCAACGTCCTGACTTTC NA TRBJ2-6 TRBV7-3 NA
CASSQAGTGWRGYTF TGTGCCAGTAGCCAGGCAGGAACAGGGTGGCGAGGCTACACCTTC NA TRBJ1-2 TRBV19 NA
CASSIRGYGEKLFF TGCGCCAGCAGCATCAGGGGCTATGGTGAAAAACTGTTTTTT NA TRBJ1-4 TRBV5-1 NA
CASSLFRSSSYEQYF TGTGCCAGCAGCCTCTTCAGGTCGAGCTCCTACGAGCAGTACTTC NA TRBJ2-7 TRBV6-5 once
CASSHAASNTEAFF TGCGCCAGCAGCCATGCAGCGTCCAACACTGAAGCTTTCTTT NA TRBJ1-1 TRBV4-3 NA
CASSMGLAGTTDTQYF TGTGCCAGCAGCATGGGACTAGCGGGGACCACAGATACGCAGTATTTT TRBD2 TRBJ2-3 TRBV13 NA
CASSEGATNEKLFF TGTGCCAGCAGCGAAGGGGCAACTAATGAAAAACTGTTTTTT NA TRBJ1-4 TRBV7-9 NA
CSVTGGQANYGYTF TGCAGCGTCACAGGGGGTCAAGCTAACTATGGCTACACCTTC TRBD1 TRBJ1-2 TRBV29-1 NA
CASSPRTENTGELFF TGTGCCAGCTCACCGCGGACAGAGAACACCGGGGAGCTGTTTTTT NA TRBJ2-2 TRBV18 NA
CASSAGTSGRAGDEQFF TGCGCCAGCAGCGCCGGGACTAGCGGGAGGGCCGGGGATGAGCAGTTCTTC TRBD2 TRBJ2-1 TRBV5-1 once
CASSLQGQETQYF TGTGCCAGCAGCTTACAGGGACAAGAGACCCAGTACTTC NA TRBJ2-5 TRBV7-2 NA
CASSIAGGPEQYF TGTGCCAGTAGTATAGCAGGTGGCCCCGAGCAGTACTTC NA TRBJ2-7 TRBV19 NA
CSVEEWTSGRVGQFF TGCAGCGTTGAGGAGTGGACTAGCGGGAGAGTCGGGCAGTTCTTC TRBD2 TRBJ2-1 TRBV29-1 NA
CASSLQSTGRGNEQFF TGTGCCAGCAGCTTACAATCGACAGGGCGCGGCAATGAGCAGTTCTTC TRBD1 TRBJ2-1 TRBV7-8 NA
CASRGTGGAGELFF TGTGCCAGCAGAGGTACAGGGGGTGCCGGGGAGCTGTTTTTT TRBD1 TRBJ2-2 TRBV6-5 NA
CASSDTGGVKGNEQFF TGTGCCAGTAGTGACACGGGAGGGGTAAAGGGGAATGAGCAGTTCTTC TRBD2 TRBJ2-1 TRBV19 NA
CASSLLSSYNSPLHF TGTGCCAGCAGCTTACTGAGCTCCTATAATTCACCCCTCCACTTT NA TRBJ1-6 TRBV7-8 few
CASSVDHRTEQYF TGTGCCAGCAGCGTAGACCACAGGACCGAGCAGTACTTC NA TRBJ2-7 TRBV9 NA
CASSLQASYNEQFF TGTGCCAGCAGTTTGCAGGCCTCATACAATGAGCAGTTCTTC NA TRBJ2-1 TRBV27 NA
CASSVVGASGNTIYF TGTGCCAGCAGCGTAGTCGGTGCCTCTGGAAACACCATATATTTT NA TRBJ1-3 TRBV9 NA
CASSPGGLRTYYNSPLHF TGTGCCAGCAGCCCGGGGGGACTCCGGACCTACTATAATTCACCCCTCCACTTT NA TRBJ1-6 TRBV13 NA
CASSPGGLAYNEQFF TGTGCCAGCTCCCCGGGAGGGTTGGCCTACAATGAGCAGTTCTTC TRBD2 TRBJ2-1 TRBV7-9 NA
CASSSDSSSYNEQFF TGTGCCAGCAGTTCGGACAGTTCCTCCTACAATGAGCAGTTCTTC NA TRBJ2-1 TRBV6-5 NA
CASSYGLRETQYF TGTGCCAGCAGTTACGGGTTGAGGGAGACCCAGTACTTC NA TRBJ2-5 TRBV6-5 once
CASSQEGAPRTEAFF TGCGCCAGCAGCCAAGAGGGGGCGCCGAGGACTGAAGCTTTCTTT NA TRBJ1-1 TRBV4-3 NA
CASSQSTGGLGYTF TGTGCCAGCAGCCAATCTACAGGGGGCTTGGGCTACACCTTC TRBD1 TRBJ1-2 TRBV16 NA
CAIGSGLGDTQYF TGTGCCATCGGGTCGGGGTTGGGGGATACGCAGTATTTT NA TRBJ2-3 TRBV10-3 NA
CASSQDAVAGAETQYF TGCGCCAGCAGCCAGGACGCAGTCGCGGGAGCGGAGACCCAGTACTTC TRBD2 TRBJ2-5 TRBV4-1 NA
CATSAGDTYGYTF TGTGCCACCTCGGCCGGGGACACGTATGGCTACACCTTC NA TRBJ1-2 TRBV10-3 NA